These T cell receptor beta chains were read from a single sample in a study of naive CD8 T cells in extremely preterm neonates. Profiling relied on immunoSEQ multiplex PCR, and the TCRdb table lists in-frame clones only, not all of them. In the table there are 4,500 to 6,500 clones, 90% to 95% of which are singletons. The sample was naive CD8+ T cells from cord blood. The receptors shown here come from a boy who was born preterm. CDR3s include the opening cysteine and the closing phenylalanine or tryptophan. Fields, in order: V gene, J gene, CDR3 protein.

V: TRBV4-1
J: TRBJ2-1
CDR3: CASSQAGGPEQFF

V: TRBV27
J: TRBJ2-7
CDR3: CASSLGTSGAYEQYF

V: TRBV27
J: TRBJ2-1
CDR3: CASSFSSYNEQFF

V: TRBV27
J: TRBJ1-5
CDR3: CASSPGQGAQPQHF

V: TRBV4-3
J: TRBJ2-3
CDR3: CASSQGTGGDTQYF

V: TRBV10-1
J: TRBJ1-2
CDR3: CASSAGKDGYTF

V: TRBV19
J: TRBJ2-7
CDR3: CASRWTSGSYEQYF

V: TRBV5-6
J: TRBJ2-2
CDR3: CASSLVGANTGELFF

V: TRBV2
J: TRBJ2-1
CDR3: CASSSTGGSYNEQFF

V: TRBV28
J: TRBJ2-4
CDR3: CASSLLAGAKNIQYF

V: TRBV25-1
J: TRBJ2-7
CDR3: CASRTNSYEQYF

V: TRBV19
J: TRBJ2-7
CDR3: CASSIGLAGGYEQYF

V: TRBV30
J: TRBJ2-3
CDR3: CACLAGGQASTDTQYF

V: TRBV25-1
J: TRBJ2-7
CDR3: CASSGGGLAGVRYEQYF

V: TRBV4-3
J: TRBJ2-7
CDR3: CASSQSRVTYEQYF

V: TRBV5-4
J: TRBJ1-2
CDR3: CASSLDNYGYTF

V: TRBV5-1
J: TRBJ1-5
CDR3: CASSLTGTSNQLQHF

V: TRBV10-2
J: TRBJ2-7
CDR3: CASSAQSSYEQYF

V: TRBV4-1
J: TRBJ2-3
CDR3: CASSPWEPSSTDTQYF

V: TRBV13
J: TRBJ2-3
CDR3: CASSPDRGDTDTQYF

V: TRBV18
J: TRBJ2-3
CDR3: CASSPTGGTDTQYF

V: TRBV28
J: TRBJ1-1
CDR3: CASSLGRGTEAFF

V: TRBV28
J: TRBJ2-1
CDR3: CASSRGGLAGVSYNEQFF

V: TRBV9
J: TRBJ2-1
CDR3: CASSVAGDEQFF

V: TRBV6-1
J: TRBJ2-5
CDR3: CASSGLAGEETQYF

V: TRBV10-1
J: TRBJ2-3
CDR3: CASSDGLVTQYF

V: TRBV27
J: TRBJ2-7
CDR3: CASSFGTGTYEQYF

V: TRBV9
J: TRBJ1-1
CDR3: CASSGTVNTEAFF

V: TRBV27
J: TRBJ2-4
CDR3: CASRLAGGPKNIQYF